This T cell receptor (beta chain) was observed in a study of T cell responses to AZD1222 COVID-19 vaccine (TCRdb year 2021). About the full investigation: Because spike-specific TCR depth and breadth did not differ between the two schedules, AZD1222 recipients who got a second dose at roughly 4 weeks were pooled with those who got a second dose at roughly 12 weeks. Trial participants were enrolled by age into 18-55, 56-69 and 70-plus year subgroups, with roughly 160, 29 and 62 TCR-sequenced participants respectively. A total of approximately 240 trial participants underwent TCR sequencing, of whom about 210 received two doses of AZD1222 and about 25 received two doses of the MenACWY control vaccine.

The CDR3 regions of human TCRbeta chains were subjected to immunosequencing. In the source study's methods: TCRs in the repertoires were matched against a reference library of SARS-CoV-2-specific TCRs that had been generated with the MIRA antigen-specificity platform. Breadth was defined as the fraction of unique TCRs that were SARS-CoV-2-associated. Depth was defined as the fraction of total T cells that were SARS-CoV-2-associated. Using the MIRA data, each spike-specific TCR was mapped to the spike region that the TCR reacts to and placed in a CD4 or CD8 class. Log10-transformed breadth and depth values were compared by one-way ANOVA with Sidak's multiple comparisons tests. TCRdb mirrors the immuneACCESS table, restricted to in-frame sequences. Some clones are absent from its copies; in checked studies, under half trace to an unresolved V gene, and the reason for the others is unknown. V and J calls and clone size come straight from that table; D and trimming were deduced from the DNA. The sample table holds more than 80,000 clones, of which about nine tenths were seen once. Roughly 5.1% of the sample comes from the top ten.

Notes on this clone: Its recognized antigen is unknown. Base qualities were left out, and no much larger clone turns up one base away.

General conclusions and limits of the study: Because no day 14 peak-response samples were available, repertoires were characterized only after the peak T cell response. Nearly half of unique spike-specific TCRs reportedly recognized epitopes outside regions mutated in the B.1.351 and B.1.1.7 variants. After two AZD1222 doses, both the breadth and the depth of spike-specific TCRs were significantly higher than at day 0 and than in MenACWY recipients. Vaccine-associated CD4 TCRs spanned the whole spike protein, with dominant responses in regions 160-218 and 743-854. The 56-69-year group was small, and its depth increase did not reach significance, likely because of low power. Conclusions about previously exposed vaccinees are limited because only six or seven AZD1222 recipients were SARS-CoV-2 seropositive at baseline. Most participants were white British and females outnumbered males, and the authors suggested that clonal diversity may have been underestimated.

The time point label of this sample denotes: baseline before first vaccination. Samples from vaccinated people were obtained from the UK trials COV001 and COV002, which included a single-blind randomized controlled phase 2/3 trial of AZD1222 (ChAdOx1 nCoV-19) in healthy adults. Trial participant PBMC samples were collected at day 0 and day 28 after the second dose for TCRbeta chain sequencing. From the germline V gene, CDR1 is LGHNA and CDR2 is YNFKEQ. The CDR3, cysteine through phenylalanine, is 18 amino acids long. Here the CDR3 DNA is all that survives: 54 bases in frame from base 1. Relative to germline, V is missing 6 bases and J is missing 1 base, with 15 bases of the junction outside any gene match.

This clonotype was sampled from an adult in good health. The starting material was peripheral blood, obtained on day 0 of AZD1222 vaccination. The rearranged chain carries TRBV4-2 and TRBJ1-1; TRBD1 matches 9 bases in the middle. Read as DNA, the sequence is TGTGCCAGCAGTCCTACCGGGACAGGGACACGAAGGAACACTGAAGCTTTCTTT. This gives the protein CASSPTGTGTRRNTEAFF.